This is a list of T cell receptor beta chains from one sample in a study of shared T cell receptors in the human thymus. The repertoire was sequenced with immunoSEQ multiplex PCR; TCRdb's copy has only in-frame clones and lacks some. Among just under 550,000 clones listed, about 80% were seen once. These same records also appear under a second study, on human thymus T cells.

Source material: thymocytes. The origin of the receptors is a boy under three years old with a congenital heart defect. Each CDR3 is given with its conserved first and last residue. D genes are given only for firm matches. The size entry is marked missing in some rows and otherwise reads once, few, many or a size class.

d_gene | abundance | j_gene | v_gene | CDR3aa | CDR3nt
TRBD2 | NA | TRBJ2-7 | TRBV6-1 | CASSEASGRAGYEQYF | TGTGCCAGCAGTGAAGCTAGCGGGAGGGCCGGGTACGAGCAGTACTTC
NA | NA | TRBJ2-7 | TRBV28 | CASSLPAGLSYEQYF | TGTGCCAGCAGTTTACCCGCAGGCCTCTCCTACGAGCAGTACTTC
TRBD1 | NA | TRBJ1-4 | TRBV6-1 | CASSRDRETNEKLFF | TGTGCCAGCAGTAGGGACAGGGAGACTAATGAAAAACTGTTTTTT
TRBD1 | NA | TRBJ2-7 | TRBV5-4 | CASSFDRAPGQYF | TGTGCCAGCAGCTTTGACAGGGCCCCTGGGCAGTACTTC
NA | NA | TRBJ2-2 | TRBV6-6 | CASSPYGELFF | TGTGCCAGCAGCCCCTACGGGGAGCTGTTTTTT
TRBD2 | NA | TRBJ2-5 | TRBV27 | CASSLGLAEETQYF | TGTGCCAGCAGCCTGGGACTAGCGGAAGAGACCCAGTACTTC
TRBD1 | NA | TRBJ2-7 | TRBV9 | CASSRTGGSYEQYF | TGTGCCAGCAGCCGGACAGGGGGGTCCTACGAGCAGTACTTC
NA | few | TRBJ2-2 | TRBV18 | CASSSPGDETGELFF | TGTGCCAGCTCAAGTCCAGGGGACGAAACCGGGGAGCTGTTTTTT
TRBD1 | NA | TRBJ1-1 | TRBV7-8 | CASSEGTAMNTEAFF | TGTGCCAGCAGCGAAGGGACAGCAATGAACACTGAAGCTTTCTTT
TRBD2 | NA | TRBJ2-7 | TRBV4-1 | CASSQEGGRGSYEQYF | TGCGCCAGCAGCCAAGAAGGCGGGAGAGGTTCCTACGAGCAGTACTTC
NA | few | TRBJ2-7 | TRBV12-5 | CASGSGGRGTYYEQYF | TGTGCTAGTGGTTCTGGGGGGAGGGGGACCTACTACGAGCAGTACTTC
TRBD1 | NA | TRBJ1-2 | TRBV19 | CASSIAGTGGDGYTF | TGTGCCAGTAGTATCGCAGGGACAGGGGGCGATGGCTACACCTTC
TRBD1 | few | TRBJ1-3 | TRBV7-2 | CASSSEPGQGFSGNTIYF | TGTGCCAGCAGCTCTGAGCCGGGACAGGGATTCTCTGGAAACACCATATATTTT
NA | NA | TRBJ1-2 | TRBV11-2 | CASSNRYGYGYTF | TGTGCCAGCTCGAACCGCTACGGGTATGGCTACACCTTC
TRBD1 | NA | TRBJ1-1 | TRBV6-5 | CASSSSRGRVTEAFF | TGTGCCAGCAGTTCCTCCAGGGGGCGCGTCACTGAAGCTTTCTTT
NA | NA | TRBJ1-5 | TRBV30 | CAWSVSQGYSNQPQHF | TGTGCCTGGAGTGTATCCCAGGGTTATAGCAATCAGCCCCAGCATTTT
NA | few | TRBJ2-2 | TRBV9 | CASSPYNRTGELFF | TGTGCCAGCAGCCCCTATAATCGGACCGGGGAGCTGTTTTTT
NA | once | TRBJ2-3 | TRBV7-6 | CASSAPSTDTQYF | TGTGCCAGCAGCGCGCCTAGCACAGATACGCAGTATTTT
NA | once | TRBJ1-5 | TRBV18 | CASSLGGPNQPQHF | TGTGCCAGCTCCCTGGGGGGACCCAATCAGCCCCAGCATTTT
NA | NA | TRBJ2-2 | TRBV6-4 | CAKREPNTGELFF | TGTGCGAAACGGGAGCCCAACACCGGGGAGCTGTTTTTT
TRBD2 | NA | TRBJ2-6 | TRBV7-2 | CASTPGGNSGANVLTF | TGTGCCAGCACCCCGGGAGGTAACTCTGGGGCCAACGTCCTGACTTTC
TRBD1 | NA | TRBJ2-3 | TRBV27 | CASSFGQGGSTDTQYF | TGTGCCAGCAGTTTTGGACAGGGGGGGAGCACAGATACGCAGTATTTT
NA | NA | TRBJ2-1 | TRBV5-4 | CASSLALPPGSSYNEQFF | TGTGCCAGCAGCTTGGCCCTTCCCCCCGGGAGCTCCTACAATGAGCAGTTCTTC
TRBD2 | NA | TRBJ2-7 | TRBV25-1 | CATTTSGSYEQYF | TGTGCCACTACGACTAGCGGATCCTACGAGCAGTACTTC
NA | NA | TRBJ2-1 | TRBV19 | CASSIDWASNDEQFF | TGTGCCAGTAGTATAGATTGGGCAAGCAACGATGAGCAGTTCTTC
TRBD1 | NA | TRBJ2-1 | TRBV25-1 | CASSGGTGADNEQFF | TGTGCCAGCAGTGGGGGGACAGGGGCGGACAATGAGCAGTTCTTC
NA | NA | TRBJ2-7 | TRBV4-1 | CASSQGDSYYYEQYF | TGCGCCAGCAGCCAAGGTGACAGCTACTACTACGAGCAGTACTTC
TRBD1 | NA | TRBJ1-2 | TRBV29-1 | CSVGVRDRQYGYTF | TGCAGCGTGGGAGTTCGGGACAGACAATATGGCTACACCTTC
NA | NA | TRBJ1-2 | TRBV18 | CASSPYKIGYGYTF | TGTGCCAGCTCACCGTACAAGATTGGCTATGGCTACACCTTC
NA | NA | TRBJ1-1 | TRBV2 | CASSEHINTEAFF | TGTGCCAGCAGTGAACACATTAACACTGAAGCTTTCTTT
NA | once | TRBJ1-1 | TRBV4-1 | CASSQEVCRGTEAFF | TGCGCCAGCAGCCAAGAAGTTTGCAGGGGAACTGAAGCTTTCTTT
NA | NA | TRBJ2-1 | TRBV5-1 | CASSPPERTYNEQFF | TGCGCCAGCAGCCCCCCCGAGCGGACCTACAATGAGCAGTTCTTC
NA | NA | TRBJ2-7 | TRBV4-2 | CASSQDDKEEGYEQYF | TGTGCCAGCAGCCAAGATGATAAGGAGGAGGGTTACGAGCAGTACTTC
TRBD2 | NA | TRBJ2-1 | TRBV30 | CAWRAIAGGDNEQFF | TGTGCCTGGAGGGCAATAGCGGGAGGGGACAATGAGCAGTTCTTC
NA | NA | TRBJ2-7 | TRBV27 | CASSLGRGDEQYF | TGTGCCAGCAGTTTGGGCAGGGGGGACGAGCAGTACTTC
NA | NA | TRBJ1-5 | TRBV2 | CASSDGEGRGNQPQHF | TGTGCCAGCAGTGACGGTGAGGGTCGAGGCAATCAGCCCCAGCATTTT
TRBD2 | NA | TRBJ2-2 | TRBV10-1 | CASSDRLAQVGELFF | TGCGCCAGCAGTGACCGACTAGCCCAAGTCGGGGAGCTGTTTTTT
NA | NA | TRBJ2-5 | TRBV5-4 | CASSYPRETQYF | TGTGCCAGCAGCTACCCCCGGGAGACCCAGTACTTC
NA | NA | TRBJ2-7 | TRBV4-2 | CASSFSGQPPGGEQYF | TGTGCCAGCAGCTTCTCGGGACAGCCCCCAGGGGGGGAGCAGTACTTC